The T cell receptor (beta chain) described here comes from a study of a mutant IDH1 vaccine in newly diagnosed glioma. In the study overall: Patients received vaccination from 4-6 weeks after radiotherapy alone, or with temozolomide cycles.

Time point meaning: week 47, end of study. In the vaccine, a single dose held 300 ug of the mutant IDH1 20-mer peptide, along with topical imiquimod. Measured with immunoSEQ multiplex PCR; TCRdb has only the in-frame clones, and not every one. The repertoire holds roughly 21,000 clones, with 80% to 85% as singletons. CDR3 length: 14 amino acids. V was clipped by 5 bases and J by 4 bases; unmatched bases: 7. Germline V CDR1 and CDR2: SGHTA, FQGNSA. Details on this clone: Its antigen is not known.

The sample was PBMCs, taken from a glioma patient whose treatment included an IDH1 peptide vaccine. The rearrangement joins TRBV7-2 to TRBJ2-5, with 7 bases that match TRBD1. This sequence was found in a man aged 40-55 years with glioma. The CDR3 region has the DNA TGTGCCAGCAGCCGACGGACAGGTGGAGAGACCCAGTACTTC. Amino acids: CASSRRTGGETQYF.